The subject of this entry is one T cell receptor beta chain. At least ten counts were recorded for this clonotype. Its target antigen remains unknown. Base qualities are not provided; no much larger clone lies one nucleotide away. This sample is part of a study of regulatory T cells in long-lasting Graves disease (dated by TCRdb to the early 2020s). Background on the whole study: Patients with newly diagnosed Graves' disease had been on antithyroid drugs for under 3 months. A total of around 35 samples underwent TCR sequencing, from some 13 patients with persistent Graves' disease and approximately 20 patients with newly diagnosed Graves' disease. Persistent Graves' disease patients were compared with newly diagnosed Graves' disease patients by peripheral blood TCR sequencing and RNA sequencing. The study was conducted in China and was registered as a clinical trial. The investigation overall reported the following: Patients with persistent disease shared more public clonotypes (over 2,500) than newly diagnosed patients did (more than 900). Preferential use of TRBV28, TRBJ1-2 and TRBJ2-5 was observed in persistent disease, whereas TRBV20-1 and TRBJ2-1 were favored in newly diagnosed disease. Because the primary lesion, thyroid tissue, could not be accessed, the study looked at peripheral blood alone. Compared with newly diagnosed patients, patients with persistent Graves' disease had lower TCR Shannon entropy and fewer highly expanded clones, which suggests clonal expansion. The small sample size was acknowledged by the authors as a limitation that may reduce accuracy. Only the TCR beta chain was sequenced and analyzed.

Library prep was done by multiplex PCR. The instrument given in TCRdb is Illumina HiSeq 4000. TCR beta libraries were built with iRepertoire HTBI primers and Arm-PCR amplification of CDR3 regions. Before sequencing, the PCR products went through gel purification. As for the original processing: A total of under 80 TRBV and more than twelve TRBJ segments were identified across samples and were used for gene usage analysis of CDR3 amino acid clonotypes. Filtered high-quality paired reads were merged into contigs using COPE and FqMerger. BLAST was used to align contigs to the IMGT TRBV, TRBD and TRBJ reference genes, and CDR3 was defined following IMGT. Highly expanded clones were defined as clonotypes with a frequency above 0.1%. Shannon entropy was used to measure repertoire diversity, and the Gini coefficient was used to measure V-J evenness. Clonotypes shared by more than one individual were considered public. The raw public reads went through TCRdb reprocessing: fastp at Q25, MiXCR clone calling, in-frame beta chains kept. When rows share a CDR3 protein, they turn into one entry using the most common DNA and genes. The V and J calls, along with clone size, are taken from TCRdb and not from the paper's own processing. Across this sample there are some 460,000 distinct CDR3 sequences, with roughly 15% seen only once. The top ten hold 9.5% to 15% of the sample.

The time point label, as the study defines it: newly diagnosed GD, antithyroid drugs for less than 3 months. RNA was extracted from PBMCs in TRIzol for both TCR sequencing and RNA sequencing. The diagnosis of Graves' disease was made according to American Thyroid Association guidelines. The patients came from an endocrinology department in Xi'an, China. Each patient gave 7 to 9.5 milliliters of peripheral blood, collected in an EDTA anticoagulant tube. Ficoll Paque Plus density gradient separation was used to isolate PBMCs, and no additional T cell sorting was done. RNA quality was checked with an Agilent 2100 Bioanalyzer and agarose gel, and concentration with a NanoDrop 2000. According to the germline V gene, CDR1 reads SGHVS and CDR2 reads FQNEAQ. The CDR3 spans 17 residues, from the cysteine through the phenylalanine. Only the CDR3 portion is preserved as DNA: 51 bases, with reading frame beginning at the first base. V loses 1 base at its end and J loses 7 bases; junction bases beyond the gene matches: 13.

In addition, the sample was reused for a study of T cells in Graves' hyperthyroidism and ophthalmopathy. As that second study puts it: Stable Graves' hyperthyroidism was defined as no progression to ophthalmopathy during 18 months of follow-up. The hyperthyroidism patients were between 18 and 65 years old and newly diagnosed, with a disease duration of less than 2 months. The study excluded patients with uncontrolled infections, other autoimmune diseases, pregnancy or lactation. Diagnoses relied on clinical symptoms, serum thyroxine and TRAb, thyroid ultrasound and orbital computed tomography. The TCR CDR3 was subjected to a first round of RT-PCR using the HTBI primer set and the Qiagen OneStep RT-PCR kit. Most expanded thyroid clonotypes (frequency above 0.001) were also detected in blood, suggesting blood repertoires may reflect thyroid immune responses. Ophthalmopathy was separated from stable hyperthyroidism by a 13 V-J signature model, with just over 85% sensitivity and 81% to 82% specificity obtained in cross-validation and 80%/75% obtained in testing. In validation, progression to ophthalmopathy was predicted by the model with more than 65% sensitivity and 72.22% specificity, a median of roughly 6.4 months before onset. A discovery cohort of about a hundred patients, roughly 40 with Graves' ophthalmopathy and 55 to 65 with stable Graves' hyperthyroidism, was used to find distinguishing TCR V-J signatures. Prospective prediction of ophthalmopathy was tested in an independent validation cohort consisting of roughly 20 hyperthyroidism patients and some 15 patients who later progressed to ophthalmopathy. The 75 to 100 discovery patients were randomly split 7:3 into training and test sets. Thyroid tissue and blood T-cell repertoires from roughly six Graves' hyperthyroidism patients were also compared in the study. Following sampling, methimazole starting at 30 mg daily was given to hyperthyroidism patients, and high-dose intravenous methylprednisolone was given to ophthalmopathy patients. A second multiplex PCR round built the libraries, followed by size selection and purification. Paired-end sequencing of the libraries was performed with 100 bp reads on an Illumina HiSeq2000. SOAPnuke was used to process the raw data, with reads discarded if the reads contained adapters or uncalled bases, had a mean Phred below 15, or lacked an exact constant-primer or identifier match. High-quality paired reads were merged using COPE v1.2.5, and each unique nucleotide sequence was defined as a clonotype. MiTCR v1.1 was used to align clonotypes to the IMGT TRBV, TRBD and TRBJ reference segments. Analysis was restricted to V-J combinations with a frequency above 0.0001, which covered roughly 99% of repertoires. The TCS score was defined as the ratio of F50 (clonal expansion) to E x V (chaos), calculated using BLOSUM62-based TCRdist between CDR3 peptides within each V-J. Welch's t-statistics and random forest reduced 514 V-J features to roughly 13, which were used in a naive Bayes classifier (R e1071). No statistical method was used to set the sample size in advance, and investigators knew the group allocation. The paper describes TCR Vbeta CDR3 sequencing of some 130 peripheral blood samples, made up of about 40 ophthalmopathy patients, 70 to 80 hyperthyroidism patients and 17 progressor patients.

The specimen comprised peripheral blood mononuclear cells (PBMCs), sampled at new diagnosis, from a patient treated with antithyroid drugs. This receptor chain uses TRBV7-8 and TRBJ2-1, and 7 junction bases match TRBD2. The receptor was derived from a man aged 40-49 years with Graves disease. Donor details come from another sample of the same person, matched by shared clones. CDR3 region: CASSLGGGGPERNEQFF. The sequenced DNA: TGTGCCAGCAGCTTAGGGGGGGGAGGGCCGGAAAGGAATGAGCAGTTCTTC.